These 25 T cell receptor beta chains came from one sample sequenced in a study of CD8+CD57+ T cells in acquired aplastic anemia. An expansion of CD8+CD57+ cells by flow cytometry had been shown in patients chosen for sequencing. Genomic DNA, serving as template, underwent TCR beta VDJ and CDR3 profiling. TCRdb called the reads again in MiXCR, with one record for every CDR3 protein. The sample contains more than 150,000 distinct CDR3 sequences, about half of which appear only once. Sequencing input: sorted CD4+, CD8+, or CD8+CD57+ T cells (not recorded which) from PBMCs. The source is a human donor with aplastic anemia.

CDR3 DNA: TGCAGTGCAAGAACTAGCGGGGGATTCCAAGAGACCCAGTACTTC. Translating it yields CSARTSGGFQETQYF. The chain uses TRBV20-1 and TRBJ2-5, with 11 bases aligning to TRBD2. J lost 1 base, V lost 6 bases, and 7 bases had no gene match. The CDR3 loop spans 15 amino acids. CDR1 is DFQATT, CDR2 SNEGSKA, per germline (reference sequence).

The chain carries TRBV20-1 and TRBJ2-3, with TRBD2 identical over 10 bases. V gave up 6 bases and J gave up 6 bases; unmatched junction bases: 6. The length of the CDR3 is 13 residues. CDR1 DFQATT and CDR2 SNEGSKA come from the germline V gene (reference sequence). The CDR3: CSAERGGGDTQYF. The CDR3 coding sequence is TGCAGTGCCGAGCGGGGGGGCGGGGATACGCAGTATTTT.

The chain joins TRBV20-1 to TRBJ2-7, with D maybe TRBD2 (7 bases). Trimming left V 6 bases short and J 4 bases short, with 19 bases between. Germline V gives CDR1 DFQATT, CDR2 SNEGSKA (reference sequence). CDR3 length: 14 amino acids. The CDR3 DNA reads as TGCAGTGCCAAGGGGGGGATAGGAGCTTACGAGCAGTACTTC. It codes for CSAKGGIGAYEQYF.

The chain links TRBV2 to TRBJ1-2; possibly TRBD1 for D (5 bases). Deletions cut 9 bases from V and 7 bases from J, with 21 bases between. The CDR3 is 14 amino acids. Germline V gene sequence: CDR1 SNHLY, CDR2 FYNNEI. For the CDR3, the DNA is TGTGCCAGTAAACCAAGGGGTCAGTTTTCTGGCTACACCTTC. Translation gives CASKPRGQFSGYTF.

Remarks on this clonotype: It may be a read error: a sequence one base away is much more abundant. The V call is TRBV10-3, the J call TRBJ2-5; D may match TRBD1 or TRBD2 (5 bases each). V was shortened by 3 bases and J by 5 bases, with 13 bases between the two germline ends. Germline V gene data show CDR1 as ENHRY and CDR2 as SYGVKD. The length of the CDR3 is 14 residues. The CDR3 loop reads CAISEGPGLETQYF. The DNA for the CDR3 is TGTGCCATCAGTGAAGGGCCGGGGCTCGAGACCCAGTACTTC.

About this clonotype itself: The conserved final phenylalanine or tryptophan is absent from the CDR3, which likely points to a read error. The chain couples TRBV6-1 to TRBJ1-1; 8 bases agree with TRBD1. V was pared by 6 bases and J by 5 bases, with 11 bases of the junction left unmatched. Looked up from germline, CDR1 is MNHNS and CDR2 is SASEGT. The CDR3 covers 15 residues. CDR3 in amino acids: CASSPPRGQRTEAFL. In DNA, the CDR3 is TGTGCCAGCAGCCCCCCCAGGGGGCAAAGGACTGAAGCTTTCCTT.

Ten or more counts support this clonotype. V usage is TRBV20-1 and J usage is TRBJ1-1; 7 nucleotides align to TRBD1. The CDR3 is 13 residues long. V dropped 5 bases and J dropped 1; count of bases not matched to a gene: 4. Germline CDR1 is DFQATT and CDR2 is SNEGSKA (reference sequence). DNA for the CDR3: TGCAGTGCTTACAACAGGGGGAACACTGAAGCTTTCTTT. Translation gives CSAYNRGNTEAFF.

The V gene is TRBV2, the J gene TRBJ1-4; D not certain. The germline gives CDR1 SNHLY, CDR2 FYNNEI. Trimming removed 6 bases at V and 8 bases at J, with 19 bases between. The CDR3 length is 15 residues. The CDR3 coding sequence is TGTGCCAGCAGGGAACGACGGGCAATGAAGGAAAAACTGTTTTTT. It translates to CASRERRAMKEKLFF.

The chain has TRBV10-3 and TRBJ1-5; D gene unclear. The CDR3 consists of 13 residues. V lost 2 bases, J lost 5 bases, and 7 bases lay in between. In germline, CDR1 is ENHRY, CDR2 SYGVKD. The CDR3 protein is CAISEGQYQPQHF. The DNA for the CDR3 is TGTGCCATCAGTGAGGGGCAGTATCAGCCCCAGCATTTT.

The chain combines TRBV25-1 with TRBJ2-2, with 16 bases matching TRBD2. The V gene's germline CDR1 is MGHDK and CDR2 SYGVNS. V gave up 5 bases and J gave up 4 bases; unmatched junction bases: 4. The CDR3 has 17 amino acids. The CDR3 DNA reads TGTGCCAGCAGTATGGGACTAGCGGGGGGGACCACCGGGGAGCTGTTTTTT. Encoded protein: CASSMGLAGGTTGELFF.

CDR3 nucleotide sequence: TGCGCCAGCAGCTTGGGGCTGGATAATGAAAAACTGTTTTTT. Translating it yields CASSLGLDNEKLFF. The rearrangement joins TRBV5-1 to TRBJ1-4; no clear D gene. Trimming took 0 bases from V and 4 from J, leaving 7 bases between them. Germline V gives CDR1 SGHRS, CDR2 YFSETQ. The CDR3 contains 14 residues.

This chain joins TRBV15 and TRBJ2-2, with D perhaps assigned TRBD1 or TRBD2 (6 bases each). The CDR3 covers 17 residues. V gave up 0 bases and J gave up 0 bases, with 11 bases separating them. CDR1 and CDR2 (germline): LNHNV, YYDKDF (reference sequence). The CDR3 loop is CATSRDRGPTNTGELFF. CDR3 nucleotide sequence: TGTGCCACCAGCAGAGATCGGGGGCCAACGAACACCGGGGAGCTGTTTTTT.

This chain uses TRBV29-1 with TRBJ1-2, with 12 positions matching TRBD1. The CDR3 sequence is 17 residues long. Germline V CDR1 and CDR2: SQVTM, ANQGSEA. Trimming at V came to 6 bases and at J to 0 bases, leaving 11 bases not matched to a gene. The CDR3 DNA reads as TGCAGCGTCGACCCGGGACAGGGGGCGCAGACTAACTATGGCTACACCTTC. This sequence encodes CSVDPGQGAQTNYGYTF.

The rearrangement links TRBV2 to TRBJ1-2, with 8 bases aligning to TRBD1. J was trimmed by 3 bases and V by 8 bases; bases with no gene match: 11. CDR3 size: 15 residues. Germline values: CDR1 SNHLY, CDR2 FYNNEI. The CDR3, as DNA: TGTGCCAGCTGGTCAGGGGGCGCCGTTCACTATGGCTACACCTTC. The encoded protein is CASWSGGAVHYGYTF.

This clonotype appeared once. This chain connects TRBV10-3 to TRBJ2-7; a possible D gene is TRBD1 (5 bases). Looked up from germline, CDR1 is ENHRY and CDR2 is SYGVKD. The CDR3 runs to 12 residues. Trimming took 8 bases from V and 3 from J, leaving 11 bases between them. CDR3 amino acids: CAIGFRDYEQYF. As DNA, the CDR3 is TGTGCCATCGGGTTCAGGGACTACGAGCAGTACTTC.

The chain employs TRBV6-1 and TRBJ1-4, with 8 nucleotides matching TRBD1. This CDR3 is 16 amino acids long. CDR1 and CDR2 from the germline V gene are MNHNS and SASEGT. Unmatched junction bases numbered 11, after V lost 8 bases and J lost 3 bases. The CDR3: CASRMTGALSNEKLFF. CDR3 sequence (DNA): TGTGCCAGCCGCATGACAGGGGCTCTCTCTAATGAAAAACTGTTTTTT.

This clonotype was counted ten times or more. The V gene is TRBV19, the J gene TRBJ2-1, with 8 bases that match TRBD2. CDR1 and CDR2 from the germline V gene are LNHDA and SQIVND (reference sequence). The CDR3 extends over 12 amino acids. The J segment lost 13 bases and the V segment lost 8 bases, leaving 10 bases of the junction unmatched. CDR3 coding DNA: TGTGCCAGTCAATTCGGGGGGGGCAAACAGTTCTTC. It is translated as CASQFGGGKQFF.

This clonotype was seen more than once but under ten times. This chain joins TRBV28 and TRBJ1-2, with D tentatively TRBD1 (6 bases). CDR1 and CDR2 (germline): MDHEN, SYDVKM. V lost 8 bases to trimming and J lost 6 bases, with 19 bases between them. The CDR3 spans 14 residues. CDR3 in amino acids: CASRSFGQFDGYTF. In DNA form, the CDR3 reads TGTGCCAGCCGAAGTTTTGGACAGTTCGATGGCTACACCTTC.

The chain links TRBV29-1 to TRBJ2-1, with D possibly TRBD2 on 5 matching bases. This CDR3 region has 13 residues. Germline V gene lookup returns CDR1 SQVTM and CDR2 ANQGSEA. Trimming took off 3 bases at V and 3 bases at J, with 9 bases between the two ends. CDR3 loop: CSVDSGYYNEQFF. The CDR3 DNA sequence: TGCAGCGTTGATTCGGGATACTACAATGAGCAGTTCTTC.

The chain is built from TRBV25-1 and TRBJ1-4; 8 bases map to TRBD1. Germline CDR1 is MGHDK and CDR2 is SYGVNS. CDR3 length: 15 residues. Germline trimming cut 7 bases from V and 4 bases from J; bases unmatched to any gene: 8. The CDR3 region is CASIGQGGVNEKLFF. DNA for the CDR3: TGTGCCAGCATAGGACAGGGCGGGGTTAATGAAAAACTGTTTTTT.

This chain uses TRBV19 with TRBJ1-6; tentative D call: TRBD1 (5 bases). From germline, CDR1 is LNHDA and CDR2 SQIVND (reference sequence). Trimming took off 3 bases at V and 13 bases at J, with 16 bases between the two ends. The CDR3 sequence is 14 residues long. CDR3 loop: CASSMGRLNQPLHF. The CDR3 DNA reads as TGTGCCAGTAGTATGGGACGGCTCAATCAGCCCCTCCACTTT.

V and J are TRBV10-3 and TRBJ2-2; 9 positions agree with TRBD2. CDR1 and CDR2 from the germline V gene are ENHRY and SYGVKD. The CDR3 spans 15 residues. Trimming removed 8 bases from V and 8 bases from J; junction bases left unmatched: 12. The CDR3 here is CAISELAGNEGELFF. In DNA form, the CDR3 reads TGTGCCATCTCGGAACTAGCGGGTAATGAGGGGGAGCTGTTTTTT.

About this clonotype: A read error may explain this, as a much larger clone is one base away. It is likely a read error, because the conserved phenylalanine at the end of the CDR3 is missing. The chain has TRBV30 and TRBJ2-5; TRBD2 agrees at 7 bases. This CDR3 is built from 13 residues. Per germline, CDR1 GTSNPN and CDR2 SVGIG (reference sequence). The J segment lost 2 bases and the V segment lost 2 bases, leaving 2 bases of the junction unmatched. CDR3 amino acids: CAWSRGEQETQYL. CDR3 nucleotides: TGTGCCTGGAGTCGGGGGGAACAAGAGACCCAGTACCTC.

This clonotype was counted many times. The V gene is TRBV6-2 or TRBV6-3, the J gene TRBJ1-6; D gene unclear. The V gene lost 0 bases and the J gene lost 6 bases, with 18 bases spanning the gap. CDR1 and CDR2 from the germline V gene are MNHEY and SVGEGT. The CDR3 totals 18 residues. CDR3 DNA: TGTGCCAGCAGTTACTCTGGTTTCGGGGAAGCTACTAATTCACCCCTCCACTTT. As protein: CASSYSGFGEATNSPLHF.

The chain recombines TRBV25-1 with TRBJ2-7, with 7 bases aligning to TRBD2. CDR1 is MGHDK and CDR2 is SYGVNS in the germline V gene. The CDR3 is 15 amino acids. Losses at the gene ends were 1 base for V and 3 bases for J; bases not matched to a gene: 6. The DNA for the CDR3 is TGTGCCAGCAGTGAATCCGAACTAGCGATCTACGAGCAGTACTTC. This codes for CASSESELAIYEQYF.